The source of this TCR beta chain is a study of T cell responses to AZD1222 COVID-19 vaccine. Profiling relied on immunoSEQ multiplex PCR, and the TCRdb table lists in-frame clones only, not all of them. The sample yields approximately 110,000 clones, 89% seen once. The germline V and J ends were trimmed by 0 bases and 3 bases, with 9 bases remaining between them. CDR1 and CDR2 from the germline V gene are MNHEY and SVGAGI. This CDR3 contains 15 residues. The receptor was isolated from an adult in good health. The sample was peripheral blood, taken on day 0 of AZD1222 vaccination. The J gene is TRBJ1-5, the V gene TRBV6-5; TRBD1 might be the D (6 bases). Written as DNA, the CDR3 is TGTGCCAGCAGTTACTCAGGGGGAAACAATCAGCCCCAGCATTTT. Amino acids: CASSYSGGNNQPQHF.